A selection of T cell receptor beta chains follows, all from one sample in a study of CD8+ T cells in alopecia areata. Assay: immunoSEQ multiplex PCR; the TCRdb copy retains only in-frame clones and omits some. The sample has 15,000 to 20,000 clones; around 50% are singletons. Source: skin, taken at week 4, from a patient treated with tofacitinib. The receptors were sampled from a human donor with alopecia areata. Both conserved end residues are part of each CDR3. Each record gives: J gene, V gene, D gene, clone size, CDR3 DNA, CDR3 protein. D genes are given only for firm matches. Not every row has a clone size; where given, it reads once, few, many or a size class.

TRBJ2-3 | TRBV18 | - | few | TGTGCCAGCTCACCGGTCGGCACAGATACGCAGTATTTT | CASSPVGTDTQYF
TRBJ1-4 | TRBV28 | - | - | TGTGCCAGCAGTTTATCTGATACCAGGGCGTTGAGGACTAATGAAAAACTGTTTTTT | CASSLSDTRALRTNEKLFF
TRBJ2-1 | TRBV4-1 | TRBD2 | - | TGCGCCAGCAGCCAAAAACTAGCGGGGGGACGGGATGAGCAGTTCTTC | CASSQKLAGGRDEQFF
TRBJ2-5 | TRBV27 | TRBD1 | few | TGTGCCAGCAGTTTAACCGGGACAGGGGGTGTCCAAGAGACCCAGTACTTC | CASSLTGTGGVQETQYF
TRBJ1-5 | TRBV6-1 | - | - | TGTGCCACACTCCGGGACGCGAGTCAGCCCCAGCATTTT | CATLRDASQPQHF
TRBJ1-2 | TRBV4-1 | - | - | TGCGCCAGCAGCCAAGAACCACAGGGAAACTATGGCTACACCTTC | CASSQEPQGNYGYTF
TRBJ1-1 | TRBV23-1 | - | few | TGCGCCAGCAGTCAACCCAAGAACACTGAAGCTTTCTTT | CASSQPKNTEAFF
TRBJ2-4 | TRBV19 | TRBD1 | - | TGTGCCAGTAGTATAGATCGTACAGGGGGGGCCAAAAACATTCAGTACTTC | CASSIDRTGGAKNIQYF
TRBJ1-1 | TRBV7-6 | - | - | TGTGCCAGCAGCTTAGCGACCGGGGCGTTCACAAGAGGCGCTGAAGCTTTCTTT | CASSLATGAFTRGAEAFF
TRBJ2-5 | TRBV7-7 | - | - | TGTGCTAGCAGCAACCAGGGAGAGACCCAGTACTTC | CASSNQGETQYF
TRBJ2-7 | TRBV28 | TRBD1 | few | TGTGCCAGCAGTCCTACTAGGGCAGGGGGCGTCTACGAGCAGTACTTC | CASSPTRAGGVYEQYF
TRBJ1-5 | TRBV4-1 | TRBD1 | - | TGCGCCAGCAGAAGCTGGACAGGGGGAAATGGTAGCAATCAGCCCCAGCATTTT | CASRSWTGGNGSNQPQHF
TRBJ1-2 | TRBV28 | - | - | TGTGCCAGCAGTACCCCCCCGGCGCGTGGCTACACCTTC | CASSTPPARGYTF